The 8 T cell receptor beta chains below come from one sample, sequenced in a study of OX40 agonist ivuxolimab in advanced cancers. The method was immunoSEQ multiplex PCR; TCRdb's version includes in-frame clones alone and lacks a portion of them. There are roughly 100,000 clones in the sample; 90% to 95% occur only once, and over 0.2% lies in the top ten. Sequenced here: CD4+ or CD8+ T cells sorted from blood, sampled in a trial of the OX40 agonist ivuxolimab. Receptors were obtained from an adult with an advanced solid tumor such as melanoma, head and neck, liver or kidney cancer.

The V call is TRBV6-6, the J call TRBJ1-2; tentatively, D is TRBD1 (6 bases). The germline V and J ends were trimmed by 2 bases and 8 bases, with 15 bases remaining between them. CDR1 is MNHNY, CDR2 SVGAGI, per germline (reference sequence). The CDR3 has 14 amino acids. CDR3 in DNA: TGTGCCAGCAGTTACGCCACAGGGATCCAAGGCTACACCTTC. Its protein product is CASSYATGIQGYTF.

This clone was seen a single time. This chain links TRBV18 with TRBJ2-7; TRBD2 matches 8 bases. With V trimmed by 3 bases and J by 3 bases, 10 bases remained unmatched. The CDR3 is 16 amino acids. From germline, CDR1 is KGHSH and CDR2 LQKENI. CDR3 amino acids: CASSPARGLAHYEQYV. CDR3 nucleotide sequence: TGTGCCAGCTCACCGGCCCGAGGACTAGCACACTACGAGCAGTACGTC.

This chain uses TRBV7-3 with TRBJ2-1, with 12 bases aligning to TRBD2. The V gene end was trimmed by 5 bases and the J gene end by 6 bases; junction bases not matched to a gene: 8. CDR3 size: 16 residues. CDR1 SGHTA and CDR2 FQGTGA come from the germline V gene. The CDR3 is CASSAPGLAGLNEQFF. The CDR3 DNA is TGTGCCAGCAGCGCGCCTGGACTAGCGGGACTCAATGAGCAGTTCTTC.

The chain recombines TRBV30 with TRBJ2-5, with 7 bases fitting TRBD2. There are 15 residues in the CDR3. The ends lost 0 bases at V and 7 bases at J; junction bases unmatched: 11. CDR1 and CDR2 (germline): GTSNPN, SVGIG (reference sequence). CDR3 amino acids: CAWSVPPGLGVTQYF. CDR3 nucleotides: TGTGCCTGGAGTGTACCCCCCGGACTAGGGGTGACCCAGTACTTC. Based on the CDR3 plus reference TRBV30 and TRBJ2-5, the full variable domain is SQTIHQWPATLVQPVGSPLSLECTVEGTSNPNLYWYRQAAGRGLQLLFYSVGIGQISSEVPQNLSASRPQDRQFILSSKKLLLSDSGFYLCAWSVPPGLGVTQYFGPGTRLLVL.

The rearrangement uses TRBV14 and TRBJ1-2; D is ambiguous. Germline V gene sequence: CDR1 SGHDN, CDR2 FVKESK. Trimming took off 0 bases at V and 8 bases at J, with 13 bases between the two ends. This CDR3 comprises 14 residues. The CDR3 is CASSQDVGVIGYTF. CDR3 sequence (DNA): TGTGCCAGCAGCCAAGATGTGGGAGTGATCGGCTACACCTTC.

This rearrangement joins TRBV5-4 to TRBJ2-6, with D hard to call. Trimming left V 0 bases short and J 0 bases short, with 13 bases between. The CDR3 has 18 residues. CDR1 is SGHNT and CDR2 is YYREEE in the germline V gene (reference sequence). CDR3 in amino acids: CASSLALNLISGANVLTF. The DNA of the CDR3 is TGTGCCAGCAGCTTGGCTCTCAACCTGATCTCTGGGGCCAACGTCCTGACTTTC.

This clone was seen only once. The chain is built from TRBV21-1 and TRBJ2-1. TRBV21-1 is labeled a pseudogene. The CDR3 has 15 amino acids. This CDR3 is CANRRAQLIYNEQFF. The DNA for the CDR3 is TGTGCCAACCGACGAGCCCAGTTGATTTACAATGAGCAGTTCTTC.

This clone was counted a few times. The CDR3 spells CASSQGRGARNQPQHF. CDR3 DNA: TGCGCCAGCAGCCAAGGTAGGGGGGCGAGGAATCAGCCCCAGCATTTT. The chain uses TRBV4-1 and TRBJ1-5; a possible D gene is TRBD1 (6 bases). The CDR3 extends over 16 amino acids. V lost 1 base and J 4 bases, leaving 14 bases between the germline ends. Germline CDR1 and CDR2: MGHRA and YSYEKL.